The clone carrying this T cell receptor (beta chain) has just one count. Its antigen is undetermined. The data belong to a study of cytomegalovirus exposure and HLA in healthy donors. V lost 3 bases, J lost 3 bases, and 23 bases lay in between. Per germline, CDR1 LGHNA and CDR2 YSLEER. The CDR3 consists of 18 residues. Regarding the study as a whole: In a later analysis, an Asian-associated ancestry cluster reportedly showed fewer N-insertions than the 666-donor mean. TCR beta chain V- and J-gene trimming was linked, in a later analysis, to a missense variant in DCLRE1C. Around 18,000 TCR beta sequences were associated with HLA alleles at 0.05 false discovery rate in a later analysis.

The PCR made use of 60 Vbeta and 13 Jbeta primers. Generated by immunoSEQ multiplex PCR, the TCRdb table keeps only in-frame clones and is missing some. The sample records 150,000 to 200,000 clones, around 77% being singletons. V gene TRBV4-3 combines with J gene TRBJ1-1, with unresolved D. This sequence was found in a woman aged 25 to 39 in good health and CMV-seronegative. Specimen: PBMCs. For the CDR3, the DNA is TGCGCCAGCAGCCACGATTCCGGAGGGCCGGTAAGGGACACTGAAGCTTTCTTT. This gives the protein CASSHDSGGPVRDTEAFF.